Below are 27 T cell receptor beta chains sequenced from a single sample in a study of T-cell reconstitution after alpha-beta-depleted transplantation in children. Preparation of the TCRbeta library involved a method that used unique molecular identifiers. One entry per CDR3 protein results from TCRdb running MiXCR on the PCR reads. The sample has about 830,000 distinct CDR3 sequences; 15% to 20% are singletons. Source: PBMCs, mostly from graft donor cells, taken 360 days after TCRalphabeta/CD19-depleted stem cell transplant. The receptors here all came from a male patient between 5 and 17 years old who had a stem cell transplant for acute lymphoblastic leukemia, so the T cells may come from the graft donor.

The chain couples TRBV20-1 to TRBJ2-7; D may be TRBD1 or TRBD2 (6 bases each). Germline loops: CDR1 DFQATT, CDR2 SNEGSKA (reference sequence). The CDR3 spans 15 residues. Trimming took 8 bases from V and 3 from J, leaving 23 bases between them. The CDR3 here is CSTTRGGITYYEQYF. The CDR3 DNA sequence: TGCAGTACGACCCGAGGGGGGATTACCTACTACGAGCAGTACTTC.

The J gene is TRBJ2-1, the V gene TRBV20-1; 7 bases align to TRBD2. CDR1 and CDR2 from the germline V gene are DFQATT and SNEGSKA (reference sequence). V lost 2 bases and J lost 6; bases outside the gene matches: 4. This CDR3 contains 13 residues. DNA of the CDR3: TGCAGTGCTAGAAAGAGGACTAGCAATGAGCAGTTCTTC. As protein: CSARKRTSNEQFF.

Only a few counts were recorded for this clonotype. This chain uses TRBV7-9 with TRBJ2-2, with 7 bases matching TRBD2. CDR3 length: 16 amino acids. J lost 0 bases, V lost 5 bases, and 6 bases had no gene match. From germline, CDR1 is SEHNR and CDR2 FQNEAQ (reference sequence). For the CDR3, the DNA is TGTGCCAGCAGCGGGTCTAGCGGTGCGAACACCGGGGAGCTGTTTTTT. Encoded protein: CASSGSSGANTGELFF.

This clonotype was seen a few times. The J gene is TRBJ2-1, the V gene TRBV5-1; 7 nucleotides match TRBD2. CDR3 length: 17 amino acids. CDR1 and CDR2 from the germline V gene are SGHRS and YFSETQ. V gave up 3 bases and J gave up 3 bases; unmatched junction bases: 12. The CDR3 here is CASSSRGWGGGYNEQFF. The CDR3 coding sequence is TGCGCCAGCAGCTCCCGTGGGTGGGGGGGTGGCTACAATGAGCAGTTCTTC. The entire variable domain, with the rest obtained from reference TRBV5-1 and TRBJ2-1, is as follows: KAGVTQTPRYLIKTRGQQVTLSCSPISGHRSVSWYQQTPGQGLQFLFEYFSETQRNKGNFPGRFSGRQFSNSRSEMNVSTLELGDSALYLCASSSRGWGGGYNEQFFGPGTRLTVL.

The V and J genes are TRBV5-1 and TRBJ2-3; D is ambiguous. Trimming shortened V by 4 bases and J by 0 bases, and 15 bases separated the two germline ends. CDR3 size: 16 residues. Germline assignment: CDR1 SGHRS and CDR2 YFSETQ. The CDR3 reads CASSSPLFYSTDTQYF. For the CDR3, the DNA is TGCGCCAGCAGCAGCCCACTCTTTTATAGCACAGATACGCAGTATTTT.

This clonotype occurred a few times. This chain uses TRBV7-8 with TRBJ2-7; weak D call: TRBD2 (6 bases). Trimming removed 5 bases from V and 0 bases from J, with 17 bases in between. CDR1 and CDR2 (germline): SGHVS, FQNEAQ. CDR3 size: 16 residues. In DNA form, the CDR3 reads TGTGCCAGCAGCCAAGGGGCCGGGGGAAGCTCCTACGAGCAGTACTTC. Amino acids: CASSQGAGGSSYEQYF.

Points on this clonotype: A read error may explain this, as a much larger clone is one base away. This chain connects TRBV11-3 to TRBJ2-2, with D unclear. The germline CDR1 and CDR2 sequences are SGHNT and YENEEA. This CDR3 is 14 amino acids long. V lost 2 bases and J lost 1, with 5 bases in between. CDR3: CASSLKRNTGELFF. DNA of the CDR3: TGTGCCAGCAGCTTAAAGAGGAACACCGGGGAGCTGTTTTTT.

The chain's CDR3 is CASSPPPQETQYF. CDR3 sequence (DNA): TGTGCCAGCAGCCCACCCCCCCAAGAGACCCAGTACTTC. This rearrangement joins TRBV3-1 to TRBJ2-5; no firm D call. Trimming shortened V by 4 bases and J by 1 base, and 7 bases separated the two germline ends. Per the germline V gene, CDR1 is LGHDT and CDR2 is YNNKEL (reference sequence). This CDR3 is built from 13 residues.

V is TRBV20-1 and J is TRBJ2-3; unclear D gene. The CDR3 is 15 residues long. CDR1 DFQATT and CDR2 SNEGSKA come from the germline V gene (reference sequence). V was cut by 6 bases and J by 0 bases, with 16 bases left in between. CDR3 nucleotide sequence: TGCAGTGCCCCGATCTGGACCTCTAGCACAGATACGCAGTATTTT. Translating gives CSAPIWTSSTDTQYF.

At least ten counts were recorded for this clonotype. The V call is TRBV7-9, the J call TRBJ2-7; 9 positions match TRBD1. In germline, CDR1 is SEHNR, CDR2 FQNEAQ (reference sequence). This CDR3 is 15 amino acids long. Germline trimming cut 5 bases from V and 3 bases from J; bases unmatched to any gene: 8. DNA of the CDR3: TGTGCCAGCAGCAGGACAGGGGCTATTGGCTACGAGCAGTACTTC. Its translation: CASSRTGAIGYEQYF.

This rearrangement joins TRBV6-8 to TRBJ2-1; the match to TRBD2 covers 10 bases. CDR1 MNHGY and CDR2 SAAAGT come from the germline V gene. Trimming at V came to 8 bases and at J to 5 bases, leaving 18 bases not matched to a gene. CDR3 length: 18 amino acids. The CDR3 DNA is TGTGCCAGCCTTGAAAGATCCCGAGCGGGAGGGCCCCACAATGAGCAGTTCTTC. Protein sequence: CASLERSRAGGPHNEQFF.

The chain employs TRBV7-6 and TRBJ2-5, with TRBD2 matching 12 bases. Germline values: CDR1 SGHVS, CDR2 FNYEAQ. V lost 0 bases, J lost 7 bases, and 6 bases stayed unmatched. CDR3 length: 16 residues. CDR3 amino acids: CASSLAASGGGWTQYF. CDR3 bases: TGTGCCAGCAGCTTAGCGGCTAGCGGGGGGGGATGGACCCAGTACTTC.

This chain connects TRBV5-1 to TRBJ1-4, with D unclear. Germline V gene sequence: CDR1 SGHRS, CDR2 YFSETQ. V dropped 4 bases and J dropped 4 bases, with 8 bases sitting between them. The CDR3 is 13 residues long. The CDR3 DNA sequence: TGCGCCAGCAGCGCCATGATTAATGAAAAACTGTTTTTT. This encodes CASSAMINEKLFF.

In this sample, this clonotype turned up many times. V is TRBV12-3 or TRBV12-4 and J is TRBJ2-4; 8 positions match TRBD2. The CDR3 contains 13 residues. The J segment lost 6 bases and the V segment lost 6 bases, leaving 4 bases of the junction unmatched. The CDR3 reads CASSPGLANIQYF. CDR3 nucleotide sequence: TGTGCCAGCAGCCCCGGACTAGCAAACATTCAGTACTTC.

The V and J genes are TRBV5-1 and TRBJ2-2, with D uncertain. V gave up 2 bases and J gave up 0 bases, with 11 bases separating them. The CDR3 runs to 16 residues. Germline CDR1 SGHRS, CDR2 YFSETQ. The CDR3 here is CASSFLTRPNTGELFF. CDR3 nucleotides: TGCGCCAGCAGCTTCTTGACTCGACCGAACACCGGGGAGCTGTTTTTT.

The V and J genes are TRBV9 and TRBJ2-7; 9 nucleotides line up with TRBD1. CDR3 size: 16 residues. CDR1 SGDLS and CDR2 YYNGEE come from the germline V gene. Trimming at V came to 2 bases and at J to 3 bases, leaving 9 bases not matched to a gene. The CDR3 DNA sequence: TGTGCCAGCAGCGTGGGGGTAACAGGGGGCGTCTACGAGCAGTACTTC. This encodes CASSVGVTGGVYEQYF.

The J gene is TRBJ2-1, the V gene TRBV12-3 or TRBV12-4; 9 positions match TRBD2. CDR3 length: 16 amino acids. The V segment lost 5 bases and the J segment 6 bases; nucleotides outside the gene matches: 11. CDR3 in DNA: TGTGCCAGCAGTCCACTCCTAGCGGGAATAGTCAATGAGCAGTTCTTC. Residues: CASSPLLAGIVNEQFF.

This clonotype was detected a few times. The rearrangement links TRBV6-1 to TRBJ2-5, with D possibly called TRBD1 or TRBD2 (6 bases each). V gave up 10 bases and J gave up 5 bases, with 20 bases separating them. CDR1 is MNHNS and CDR2 is SASEGT in the germline V gene. The length of the CDR3 is 14 residues. CDR3 protein: CATLRWVGGETQYF. In DNA form, the CDR3 reads TGTGCCACCTTAAGATGGGTAGGGGGGGAGACCCAGTACTTC.

The sample holds many counts of this clonotype. The J gene is TRBJ2-5, the V gene TRBV9; the D gene is possibly TRBD2 (6 bases). CDR3 length: 14 residues. Trimming pared 4 bases from V and 4 bases from J, leaving 14 bases between. Germline V gives CDR1 SGDLS, CDR2 YYNGEE. The CDR3 here is CASSPMGGGETQYF. The CDR3, as DNA: TGTGCCAGCAGCCCGATGGGGGGAGGAGAGACCCAGTACTTC.

The chain links TRBV7-2 to TRBJ2-5; D is ambiguous. The CDR3 contains 17 residues. The V end lost 2 bases, the J end lost 0 bases, and 16 bases lay between the germline ends. Germline V gene data show CDR1 as SGHTA and CDR2 as FQGNSA. The DNA of the CDR3 is TGTGCCAGCAGCTTAATCCCCCCCATCACGTACCAAGAGACCCAGTACTTC. Amino acids: CASSLIPPITYQETQYF. Together with reference TRBV7-2 and TRBJ2-5, the CDR3 gives the full variable domain: GAGVSQSPSNKVTEKGKDVELRCDPISGHTALYWYRQSLGQGLEFLIYFQGNSAPDKSGLPSDRFSAERTGGSVSTLTIQRTQQEDSAVYLCASSLIPPITYQETQYFGPGTRLLVL.

This clonotype was seen only a few times. V usage is TRBV4-1 and J usage is TRBJ2-1; D uncertain. Germline V gene sequence: CDR1 MGHRA, CDR2 YSYEKL. The V end was cut by 2 bases, the J end by 9 bases, with 11 bases between. This CDR3 region has 13 residues. As DNA, the CDR3 is TGCGCCAGCAGCCAACTAGTACGGTTTGAGCAGTTCTTC. This translates into CASSQLVRFEQFF.

This clonotype has more than one count but fewer than ten. This sequence joins TRBV24-1 and TRBJ1-4; 7 positions agree with TRBD1. The CDR3 consists of 16 residues. Germline V lookup: CDR1 KGHDR, CDR2 SFDVKD. The trim removed 8 bases at V and 13 bases at J, leaving 21 bases unmatched. The CDR3 protein is CATKPLDRKGSQRLFF. The CDR3 DNA follows: TGTGCCACCAAGCCCTTGGACAGGAAAGGATCCCAGCGACTGTTTTTT.

This clonotype has a handful of counts. This chain connects TRBV5-4 to TRBJ2-3; 12 bases fit TRBD2. V lost 0 bases and J lost 0; bases outside the gene matches: 14. The germline gives CDR1 SGHNT, CDR2 YYREEE (reference sequence). The CDR3 is 21 amino acids. CDR3 sequence: CASSLEVLAGGPSLSTDTQYF. DNA for the CDR3: TGTGCCAGCAGCTTGGAAGTTCTAGCGGGAGGGCCGTCCCTTAGCACAGATACGCAGTATTTT.

This clonotype occurred a few times. The gene calls are TRBV29-1 and TRBJ2-2; perhaps TRBD2 as D (5 bases). Germline lookup yields CDR1 SQVTM and CDR2 ANQGSEA. The CDR3 contains 15 residues. Between the trimmed V and J ends, which lost 4 bases and 5 bases, there was a span of 17 bases. CDR3 loop: CSVVPGESGTGELFF. For the CDR3, the DNA is TGCAGCGTTGTGCCCGGGGAATCGGGGACCGGGGAGCTGTTTTTT.

This clonotype was counted between two and nine times. The chain combines TRBV5-1 with TRBJ2-7, with D maybe TRBD2 (7 bases). This CDR3 contains 14 residues. CDR1 is SGHRS, CDR2 YFSETQ, per germline. V was trimmed by 0 bases and J by 5 bases, leaving 12 bases between them. The DNA of the CDR3 is TGCGCCAGCAGCTTGGTAGGGGGGGCCAACGAGCAGTACTTC. Protein product: CASSLVGGANEQYF.

The sample holds a few counts of this clonotype. The chain is built from TRBV29-1 and TRBJ2-7; TRBD1 agrees at 9 bases. The V gene end was trimmed by 4 bases and the J gene end by 2 bases; junction bases not matched to a gene: 6. Germline-derived CDR1 and CDR2 are SQVTM and ANQGSEA. The CDR3 has 14 amino acids. CDR3 residues: CSVVSTGGPYEQYF. CDR3 nucleotide sequence: TGCAGCGTTGTATCGACAGGGGGACCCTACGAGCAGTACTTC.

This chain links TRBV4-2 with TRBJ2-5; D uncertain. The germline V and J ends were trimmed by 0 bases and 5 bases, with 19 bases remaining between them. Germline CDR1 and CDR2: LGHNA and YNFKEQ. This CDR3 spans 17 amino acids. The CDR3: CASSQEGWGYVSETQYF. Written as DNA, the CDR3 is TGTGCCAGCAGCCAAGAAGGATGGGGTTACGTTTCGGAGACCCAGTACTTC.